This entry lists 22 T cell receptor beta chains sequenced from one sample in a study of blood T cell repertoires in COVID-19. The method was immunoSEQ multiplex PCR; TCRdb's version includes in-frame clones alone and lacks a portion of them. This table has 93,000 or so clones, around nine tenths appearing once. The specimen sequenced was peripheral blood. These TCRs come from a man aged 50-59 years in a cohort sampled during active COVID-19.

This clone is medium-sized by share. The CDR3, as DNA: TGTGCCATCAGTGAGTCGGGCGGGAACTATGGCTACACCTTC. Amino acids: CAISESGGNYGYTF. The rearrangement joins TRBV10-3 to TRBJ1-2, with D uncertain. The CDR3 contains 14 residues. V lost 0 bases, J lost 2 bases, and 7 bases lay in between. Germline-derived CDR1 and CDR2 are ENHRY and SYGVKD.

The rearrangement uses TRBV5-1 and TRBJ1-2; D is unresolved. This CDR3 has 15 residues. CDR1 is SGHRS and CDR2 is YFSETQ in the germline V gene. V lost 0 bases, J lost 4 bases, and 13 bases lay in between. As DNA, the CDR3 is TGCGCCAGCAGCTTGGTAGGAGATTCCAGCTATGGCTACACCTTC. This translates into CASSLVGDSSYGYTF.

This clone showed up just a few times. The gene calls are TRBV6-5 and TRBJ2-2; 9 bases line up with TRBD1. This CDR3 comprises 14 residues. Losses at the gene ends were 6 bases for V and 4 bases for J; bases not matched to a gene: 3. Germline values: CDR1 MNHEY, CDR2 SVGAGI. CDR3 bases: TGTGCCAGCAGCTACAGGGGGCGCACCGGGGAGCTGTTTTTT. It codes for CASSYRGRTGELFF.

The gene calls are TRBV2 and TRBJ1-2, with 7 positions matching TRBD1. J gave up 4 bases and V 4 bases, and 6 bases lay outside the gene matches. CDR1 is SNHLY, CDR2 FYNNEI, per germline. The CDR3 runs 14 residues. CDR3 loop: CASSGDSSSYGYTF. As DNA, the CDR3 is TGTGCCAGCAGTGGGGACAGCTCATCCTATGGCTACACCTTC.

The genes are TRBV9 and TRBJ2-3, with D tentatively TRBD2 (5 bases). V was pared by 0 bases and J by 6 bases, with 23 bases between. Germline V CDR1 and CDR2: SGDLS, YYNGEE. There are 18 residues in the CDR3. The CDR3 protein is CASSVVPITRDRWDTQYF. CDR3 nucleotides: TGTGCCAGCAGCGTAGTTCCGATCACACGGGATCGGTGGGATACGCAGTATTTT.

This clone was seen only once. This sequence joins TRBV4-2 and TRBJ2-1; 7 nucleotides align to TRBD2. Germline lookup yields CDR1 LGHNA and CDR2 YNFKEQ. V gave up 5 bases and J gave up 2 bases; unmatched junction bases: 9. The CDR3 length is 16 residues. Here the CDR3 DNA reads TGTGCCAGCAGCTCTGGGGGGGAGCGCCCCTACAATGAGCAGTTCTTC. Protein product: CASSSGGERPYNEQFF.

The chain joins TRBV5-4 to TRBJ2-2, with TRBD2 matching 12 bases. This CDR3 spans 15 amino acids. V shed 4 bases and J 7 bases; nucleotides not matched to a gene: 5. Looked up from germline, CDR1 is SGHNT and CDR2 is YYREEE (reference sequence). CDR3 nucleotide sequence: TGTGCCAGCAGCGCTAGCGGGGGGGCCGGCGGGGAGCTGTTTTTT. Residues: CASSASGGAGGELFF.

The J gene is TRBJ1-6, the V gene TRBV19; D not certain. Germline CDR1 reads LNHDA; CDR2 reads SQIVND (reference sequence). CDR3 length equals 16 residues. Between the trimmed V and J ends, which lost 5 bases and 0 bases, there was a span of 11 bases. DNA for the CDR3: TGTGCCAGTAGTGCCCGTGCGGGCTCCTATAATTCACCCCTCCACTTT. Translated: CASSARAGSYNSPLHF. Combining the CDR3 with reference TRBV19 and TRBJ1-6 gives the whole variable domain DGGITQSPKYLFRKEGQNVTLSCEQNLNHDAMYWYRQDPGQGLRLIYYSQIVNDFQKGDIAEGYSVSREKKESFPLTVTSAQKNPTAFYLCASSARAGSYNSPLHFGNGTRLTVT.

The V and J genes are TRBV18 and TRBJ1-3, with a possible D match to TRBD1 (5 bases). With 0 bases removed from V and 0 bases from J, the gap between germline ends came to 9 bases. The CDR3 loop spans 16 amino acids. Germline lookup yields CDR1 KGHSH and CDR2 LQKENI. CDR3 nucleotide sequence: TGTGCCAGCTCACCACCTCGGGACTACTCTGGAAACACCATATATTTT. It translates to CASSPPRDYSGNTIYF.

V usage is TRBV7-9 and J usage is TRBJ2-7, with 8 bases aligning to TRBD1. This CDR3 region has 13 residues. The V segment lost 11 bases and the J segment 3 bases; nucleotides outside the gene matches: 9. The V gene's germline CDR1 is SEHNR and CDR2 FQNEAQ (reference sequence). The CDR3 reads CASVAGGFYEQYF. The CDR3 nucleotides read TGTGCCTCCGTGGCAGGGGGCTTCTACGAGCAGTACTTC.

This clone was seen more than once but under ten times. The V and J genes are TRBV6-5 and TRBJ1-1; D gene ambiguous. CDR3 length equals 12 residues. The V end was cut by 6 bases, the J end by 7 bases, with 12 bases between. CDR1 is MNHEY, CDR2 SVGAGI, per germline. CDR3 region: CASSFSGREAFF. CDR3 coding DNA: TGTGCCAGCAGCTTTAGCGGGCGTGAAGCTTTCTTT.

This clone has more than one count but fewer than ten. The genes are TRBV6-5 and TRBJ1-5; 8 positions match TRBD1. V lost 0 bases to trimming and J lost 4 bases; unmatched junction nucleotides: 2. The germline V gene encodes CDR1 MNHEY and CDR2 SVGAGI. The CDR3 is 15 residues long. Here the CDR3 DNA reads TGTGCCAGCAGTTACTCGACAGGGGATAATCAGCCCCAGCATTTT. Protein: CASSYSTGDNQPQHF.

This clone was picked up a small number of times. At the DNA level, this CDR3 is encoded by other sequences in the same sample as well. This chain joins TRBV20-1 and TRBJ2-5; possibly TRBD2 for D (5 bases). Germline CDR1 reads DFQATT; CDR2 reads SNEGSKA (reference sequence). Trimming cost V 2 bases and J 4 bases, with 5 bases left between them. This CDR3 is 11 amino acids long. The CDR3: CSARRGETQYF. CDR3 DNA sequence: TGCAGTGCTAGACGGGGAGAGACCCAGTACTTC.

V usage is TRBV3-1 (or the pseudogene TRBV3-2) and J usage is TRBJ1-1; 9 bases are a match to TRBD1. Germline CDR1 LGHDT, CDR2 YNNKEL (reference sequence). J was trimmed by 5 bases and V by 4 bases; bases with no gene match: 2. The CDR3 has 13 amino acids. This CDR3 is CASSRQGGTEAFF. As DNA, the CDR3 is TGTGCCAGCAGCCGACAGGGGGGTACTGAAGCTTTCTTT.

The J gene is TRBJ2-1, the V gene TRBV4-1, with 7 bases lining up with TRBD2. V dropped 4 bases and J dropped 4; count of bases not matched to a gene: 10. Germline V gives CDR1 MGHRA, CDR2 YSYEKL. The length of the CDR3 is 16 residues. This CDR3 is CASSPLGGLQYNEQFF. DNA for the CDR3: TGCGCCAGCAGCCCCCTCGGGGGGTTACAGTACAATGAGCAGTTCTTC.

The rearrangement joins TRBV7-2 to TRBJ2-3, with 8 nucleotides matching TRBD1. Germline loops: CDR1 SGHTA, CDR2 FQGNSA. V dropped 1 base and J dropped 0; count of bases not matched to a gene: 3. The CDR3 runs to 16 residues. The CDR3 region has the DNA TGTGCCAGCAGCTTAGGCAGGGGGCTGAGCACAGATACGCAGTATTTT. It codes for CASSLGRGLSTDTQYF. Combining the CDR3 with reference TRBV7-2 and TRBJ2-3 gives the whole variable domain GAGVSQSPSNKVTEKGKDVELRCDPISGHTALYWYRQSLGQGLEFLIYFQGNSAPDKSGLPSDRFSAERTGGSVSTLTIQRTQQEDSAVYLCASSLGRGLSTDTQYFGPGTRLTVL.

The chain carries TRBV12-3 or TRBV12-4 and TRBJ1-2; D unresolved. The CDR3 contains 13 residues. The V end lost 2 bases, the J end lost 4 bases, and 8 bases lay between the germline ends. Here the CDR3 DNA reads TGTGCCAGCAGTTTACAAGTCGGCTATGGCTACACCTTC. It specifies CASSLQVGYGYTF.

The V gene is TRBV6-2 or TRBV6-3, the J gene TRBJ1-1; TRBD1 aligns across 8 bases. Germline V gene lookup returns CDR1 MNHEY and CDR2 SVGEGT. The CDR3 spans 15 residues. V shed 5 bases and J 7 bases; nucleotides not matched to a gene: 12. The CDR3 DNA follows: TGTGCCAGCAGTCCGCAAGTTGGACAGGGTGTTGAAGCTTTCTTT. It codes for CASSPQVGQGVEAFF.

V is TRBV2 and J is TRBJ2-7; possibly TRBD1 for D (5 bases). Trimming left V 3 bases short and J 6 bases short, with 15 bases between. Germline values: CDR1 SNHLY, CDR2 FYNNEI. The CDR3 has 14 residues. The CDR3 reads CASSDIAGKGEQYF. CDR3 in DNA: TGTGCCAGCAGTGATATTGCAGGGAAGGGCGAGCAGTACTTC.

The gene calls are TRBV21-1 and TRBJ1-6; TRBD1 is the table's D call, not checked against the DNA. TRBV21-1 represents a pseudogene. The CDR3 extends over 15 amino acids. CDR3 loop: CASSTTGPYNSPLHF. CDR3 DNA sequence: TGTGCCAGCAGCACGACAGGGCCCTATAATTCACCCCTCCACTTT.

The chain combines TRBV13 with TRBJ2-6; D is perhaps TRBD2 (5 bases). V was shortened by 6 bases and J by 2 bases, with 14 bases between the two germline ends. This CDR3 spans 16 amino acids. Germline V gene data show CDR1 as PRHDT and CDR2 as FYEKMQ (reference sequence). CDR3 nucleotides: TGTGCCAGCAGGCCCCTCGGGGTGGCTGGGGCCAACGTCCTGACTTTC. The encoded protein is CASRPLGVAGANVLTF.

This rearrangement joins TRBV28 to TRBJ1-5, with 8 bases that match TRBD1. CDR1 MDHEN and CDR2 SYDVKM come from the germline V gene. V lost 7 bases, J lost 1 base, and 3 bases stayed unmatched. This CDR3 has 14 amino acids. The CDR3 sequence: CASTGGFSNQPQHF. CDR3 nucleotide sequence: TGTGCCAGCACAGGGGGCTTCAGCAATCAGCCCCAGCATTTT.